This section outlines one T cell receptor beta chain sequence together with its context. This clonotype was recorded many times. Its target antigen remains unknown. No qualities accompany the bases; no much larger clone lies one base away. Measured from the cysteine to the phenylalanine, the CDR3 is 19 residues long. Left in the record is the CDR3 DNA by itself, 57 bases read in frame from the first base. V is trimmed back by 0 bases and J by 9 bases, and the junction contains 23 bases that no gene match accounts for. The germline V gene encodes CDR1 LGHNA and CDR2 YNFKEQ. The data originate from a study of response to subunit inactivated influenza vaccine (dated by TCRdb to the late 2010s). Broadly, across the study: Deep quantitative T cell receptor repertoire profiling was used in the study to track responses to a trivalent subunit inactivated influenza vaccine.

What the research found in general, with its limitations: According to the authors, only a limited number of new T cells may be recruited by each seasonal influenza vaccination.

The receptor library was made with RT-PCR. The sequencing machine was an Illumina HiSeq 2500. TCRdb trimmed public reads at Q25 via fastp, called clones via MiXCR and kept in-frame beta chains. Each CDR3 protein gets just one entry, which takes the most common genes and DNA from the rows behind it. The sample table lists roughly 570,000 distinct CDR3 sequences, around 13% of them with a count of one. 11% of the sample goes to the ten largest clones. The V gene is TRBV4-2 and the J gene is TRBJ2-7, and TRBD1 matches 7 of the central bases. The receptor was derived from a man in his forties or fifties who received an inactivated influenza vaccine. Donor details come from another sample of the same person, matched by shared clones. This material consisted of PBMCs from blood, taken 11 to 12 days after vaccination. The sequenced DNA: TGTGCCAGCAGCCAAGACGGGATTTCGGGACAGAGCCCCGCGAGCGGGCAGTACTTC. This gives the protein CASSQDGISGQSPASGQYF.